One T cell receptor beta chain is described in this entry. This clone has a single count. It has no known antigen specificity. No qualities accompany the bases; no much larger clone lies one base away. This record comes from a study of PD-L1 blockade in urothelial cancer (dated by TCRdb to 2015 to 2018). Regarding the research as a whole: Therapy was started at some point between 2013 and 2015 for all patients, and atezolizumab 1,200 mg was administered intravenously every 3 weeks. About 90% of the 29 patients were identified as males with urothelial cancer of bladder origin, and a prior smoking history was reported by 18 of 29 patients. Patients had an ECOG performance status of 0 or 1 and had received between 0 and 3 prior chemotherapy regimens. Blood samples were analyzed at 3 weeks after treatment start (second dose) and at 6 weeks after treatment start. A median of roughly 140,000 T cells and approximately 83,000 unique TCRs was obtained from blood samples, and a median clonality of around 0.08 was observed. The study was an exploratory multi-omic analysis of somatic, immune and clinical correlates of response to PD-L1 blockade with atezolizumab in urothelial cancer. Pretreatment tumor samples and matched peripheral blood, collected serially before and after atezolizumab treatment, underwent TCR sequencing. Durable clinical benefit was defined as a progression-free survival longer than 6 months, and TCR features were additionally tested against progression-free survival and overall survival. Whole exome sequencing and RNA sequencing of pretreatment tumors were performed alongside TCR sequencing in the same patients. Nine patients achieved durable clinical benefit and fewer than 25 did not. Over 28 patients had pretreatment blood TCR-seq, around 24 had at least one posttreatment blood collection, and around 24 had tumor TCR-seq. The investigation overall reported the following: Because the sample size was small (n of about 29) and many of the analyses were exploratory, the results are meant to be hypothesis-generating. Improved progression-free and overall survival was associated with having pretreatment peripheral blood TCR clonality below the median. Greater expansion of tumor-associated TCR clones in peripheral blood 3 weeks after the start of treatment was observed in patients with durable benefit (n of about 24, p = 0.022).

A total of 25 to 30 patients with locally advanced or metastatic urothelial carcinoma, treated at Memorial Sloan Kettering on a trial protocol, made up the cohort. Peripheral blood mononuclear cells were collected from each patient pretreatment and during treatment, giving between 1 and 8 total time points per patient. The Qiagen DNeasy Blood extraction kit was used to purify genomic DNA from total PBMCs and tumor samples. PBMCs were collected pretreatment and during treatment, and were isolated and stored as previously described. To estimate absolute template abundance from read counts, synthetic TCR analog templates were spiked into each PCR. Using the immunoSEQ assay, TCRbeta CDR3 regions were amplified from genomic DNA with bias-controlled V and J gene primers. Sequencing of rearranged TCRbeta segments was done at approximately 20X coverage. In the original analysis: Sequencing errors were corrected by clustering, and CDR3s were annotated against IMGT so that V, D and J genes could be assigned. Downstream analyses used only productive TCRbeta rearrangements and left out out-of-frame or stop-codon sequences. Clonality was calculated as one minus the Shannon entropy normalized by the log of the number of unique productive sequences. Clones differing between time points or between blood and tumor were identified using Fisher's exact test with Benjamini-Hochberg correction, with an adjusted p below 0.01 applied as the threshold. TCRdb limited this immuneACCESS table to in-frame rearrangements with V and J called. A share of clones is missing; checked studies link under half to unresolved V genes, and the rest is unexplained. The V and J calls and clone size are taken from that table; D and trimming were inferred from the DNA. The sample yields approximately 46,000 clones; roughly 77% were counted once. Around 2.5% of the sample comes from the top ten.

V is cut back by 7 bases and J by 5 bases, with 9 bases in the junction unmatched. CDR1 SGHTA and CDR2 FQGNSA were looked up in the germline V gene. From its cysteine to its phenylalanine, the CDR3 spans 15 amino acids. Just the 45-base CDR3 DNA is kept, in frame starting at base 1. The TCR was taken from a man aged 65 to 85 with urothelial cancer. The sequence is built from TRBV7-2 and TRBJ2-2, with 8 bases in between that match TRBD1. Source: PBMCs, taken around atezolizumab (anti-PD-L1) treatment. The DNA reads as follows: TGTGCCAGCAACCAGGACAGGGTCGTAACCGGGGAGCTGTTTTTT. The resulting protein is CASNQDRVVTGELFF. Outside the CDR3, residues come from the reference TRBV7-2 and TRBJ2-2 proteins, so the full variable domain is: GAGVSQSPSNKVTEKGKDVELRCDPISGHTALYWYRQSLGQGLEFLIYFQGNSAPDKSGLPSDRFSAERTGGSVSTLTIQRTQQEDSAVYLCASNQDRVVTGELFFGEGSRLTVL.